Listed below are T cell receptor beta chains from one sample, sequenced in a study of blood T cell repertoires in COVID-19. The assay was immunoSEQ multiplex PCR, and TCRdb's table has in-frame clones only and misses some. The table records 150,000 to 200,000 clones, roughly 81% of them present only once. The sequencing input was peripheral blood. All receptors come from a woman aged 40 to 50 with COVID-19, enrolled during active disease. Both conserved end residues are part of each CDR3. Each record gives: CDR3 protein, D gene, V gene. D genes are given only for firm matches.

cdr3_aa: CASSFTSGGSTDTQYF; d_call: TRBD2; v_call: TRBV5-1
cdr3_aa: CASSELASYNEQFF; d_call: -; v_call: TRBV2
cdr3_aa: CASSSPSTGGAEKGYTF; d_call: TRBD1; v_call: TRBV27
cdr3_aa: CASSLQGGYGYTF; d_call: -; v_call: TRBV28
cdr3_aa: CASSESRRGVGGYTF; d_call: -; v_call: TRBV6-1
cdr3_aa: CSVAQLYNYGYTF; d_call: -; v_call: TRBV29-1
cdr3_aa: CASSLSGGTDTQYF; d_call: -; v_call: TRBV7-3
cdr3_aa: CASSPQGTNYGYTF; d_call: -; v_call: TRBV18
cdr3_aa: CASSLGLAGEDTQYF; d_call: TRBD2; v_call: TRBV5-8
cdr3_aa: CASSRLDRGSNQPQHF; d_call: TRBD1; v_call: TRBV19
cdr3_aa: CASSVRGTSYEQYF; d_call: -; v_call: TRBV9
cdr3_aa: CASSFQLNTEAFF; d_call: -; v_call: TRBV12-3/TRBV12-4
cdr3_aa: CASSYFPGGTDTQYF; d_call: -; v_call: TRBV6-5
cdr3_aa: CASTAGGTGANVLTF; d_call: TRBD2; v_call: TRBV2
cdr3_aa: CSVFRKTQYF; d_call: -; v_call: TRBV29-1
cdr3_aa: CASSEGREATHTGELFF; d_call: -; v_call: TRBV6-1
cdr3_aa: CASSFRGMGTEAFF; d_call: -; v_call: TRBV5-1
cdr3_aa: CAWSVGGQINEKLFF; d_call: TRBD1; v_call: TRBV30
cdr3_aa: CASRIRQSGLETQYF; d_call: -; v_call: TRBV6-1
cdr3_aa: CASSLDGPTDLYNEQFF; d_call: -; v_call: TRBV7-2
cdr3_aa: CATSTRTGRETQYF; d_call: TRBD1; v_call: TRBV15
cdr3_aa: CASSLTGNTEAFF; d_call: -; v_call: TRBV12-3/TRBV12-4
cdr3_aa: CASSPEQPSISNQPQHF; d_call: -; v_call: TRBV7-9
cdr3_aa: CASSFGDRAKNIQYF; d_call: -; v_call: TRBV11-2
cdr3_aa: CSVDGQINEQFF; d_call: -; v_call: TRBV29-1
cdr3_aa: CATSRDLYEQYF; d_call: -; v_call: TRBV15
cdr3_aa: CASSSYRGIRAEAFF; d_call: TRBD1; v_call: TRBV7-9
cdr3_aa: CASSFHLQERTTYEQYF; d_call: -; v_call: TRBV28
cdr3_aa: CASSPGGSPLNEQFF; d_call: TRBD2; v_call: TRBV18
cdr3_aa: CASSQFGTQYF; d_call: -; v_call: TRBV3-1/TRBV3-2
cdr3_aa: CATSDPLGGSYSNEQFF; d_call: TRBD2; v_call: TRBV24-1
cdr3_aa: CASSVGGGDTEAFF; d_call: TRBD1; v_call: TRBV9
cdr3_aa: CASSPAGQIGGNTEAFF; d_call: TRBD1; v_call: TRBV27
cdr3_aa: CASRGIADTQYF; d_call: -; v_call: TRBV5-5
cdr3_aa: CASSPRTPGQGSYEQYF; d_call: TRBD1; v_call: TRBV18